This TCR beta chain was captured in a study of cytomegalovirus exposure and HLA in healthy donors. Findings and limits, study-wide: TCR beta chains associated with HLA were, in a later analysis, more clonally expanded than equally common others. Later genetic work tied a missense DCLRE1C variant to beta-chain V and J trimming. In a later analysis, HLA-C alleles had the fewest associated TCRs, DRB1 alleles the most. Researchers reportedly found TCR beta sequences accurately predicted most subjects' HLA-A and HLA-B alleles.

Vbeta (60) and Jbeta (13) primers were used in the PCR. Measured with immunoSEQ multiplex PCR; TCRdb has only the in-frame clones, and not every one. Its table records 70,000 or so clones. Germline CDR1 is MNHNY and CDR2 is SVGAGI (reference sequence). The CDR3 has 14 amino acids. The V end lost 0 bases, the J end lost 6 bases, and 11 bases lay between the germline ends. Details on this clone: Antigen: not known.

This sequence was found in a middle-aged man in good health and CMV-seronegative. The chain employs TRBV6-6 and TRBJ1-1, with a tentative D call TRBD1 (5 bases). The sample comprised PBMCs. In DNA, the CDR3 is TGTGCCAGCAGTTACTCCAAGGGGAGGCCTGAAGCTTTCTTT. Translation gives CASSYSKGRPEAFF.